Listed below are T cell receptor beta chains from one sample, sequenced in a study of graft-versus-host responses after intestinal transplantation. Antigen specificity for these receptors is unknown. Produced via immunoSEQ multiplex PCR; TCRdb's table is partial and in-frame only. The table has around 120,000 clones, around 95% seen once; the top ten hold over 2.5%. Sequenced material: unstimulated CD8+ T cells sorted from spleen or lymph node cells, taken before intestinal transplant. The receptors come from a human donor who received an intestinal transplant. Both conserved end residues are part of each CDR3. A D gene is named only where the DNA matches it firmly. The listing skips clone size in some rows; elsewhere it reads once, few, many or a size class.

D,J,V,size,DNA,CDR3
.,TRBJ1-5,TRBV11-2,.,TGTGCCAGCAGTCACCCGGGGGATCAGCCCCAGCATTTT,CASSHPGDQPQHF
.,TRBJ2-1,TRBV7-2,once,TGTGCCAGCAGCTCGGCCCTGAGCTCCTACAATGAGCAGTTCTTC,CASSSALSSYNEQFF
.,TRBJ1-2,TRBV28,.,TGTGCCAGCAGTGTCTACAGCACAAACTATGGCTACACCTTC,CASSVYSTNYGYTF
.,TRBJ2-7,TRBV7-9,.,TGTGCCAGCAGCTCACGGGCATCCTACGAGCAGTACTTC,CASSSRASYEQYF
.,TRBJ2-7,TRBV28,.,TGTGCCAGTAGAGGACAGACGGCCTACGAGCAGTACTTC,CASRGQTAYEQYF
TRBD2,TRBJ2-1,TRBV15,.,TGTGCCACCAGCAGAAGTAAAACTAGCGGGAGAGATGAGCAGTTCTTC,CATSRSKTSGRDEQFF
.,TRBJ1-2,TRBV7-9,.,TGTGCCAGCAGCCGATCACCCTGGACACAGTATGGCTACACCTTC,CASSRSPWTQYGYTF
TRBD2,TRBJ2-2,TRBV5-1,.,TGCGCCAGCAGCTACGGACTAGCGGGAGCCAAGAGGACCGGGGAGCTGTTTTTT,CASSYGLAGAKRTGELFF
TRBD2,TRBJ2-7,TRBV7-9,.,TGTGCCAGCAGCTTAGTACCAGCGGGGGAGTTCTACGAGCAGTACTTC,CASSLVPAGEFYEQYF
TRBD2,TRBJ2-7,TRBV4-1,.,TGCGCCAGCAGCCCACTAGCGGGAGCGAACGAGCAGTACTTC,CASSPLAGANEQYF
.,TRBJ2-5,TRBV6-5,.,TGTGCCAGCGGGGGGGCGGCGGGAGTTGAAGAGACCCAGTACTTC,CASGGAAGVEETQYF
.,TRBJ1-2,TRBV5-6,.,TGTGCCAGCAGCCGTGGGGGCGCCTATGGCTACACCTTC,CASSRGGAYGYTF
TRBD1,TRBJ1-1,TRBV28,.,TGTGCCAGCAGTCCCTACGAGACAGGGATTCCGAACACTGAAGCTTTCTTT,CASSPYETGIPNTEAFF
TRBD2,TRBJ2-7,TRBV11-2,.,TGTGCCAGCAGCCTAGCGGGAGTCTACGAGCAGTACTTC,CASSLAGVYEQYF
TRBD1,TRBJ2-7,TRBV4-1,.,TGCGCCAGCAGCGCACGGACAGGGGACGACTACGAGCAGTACTTC,CASSARTGDDYEQYF
.,TRBJ2-7,TRBV7-2,.,TGTGCCAGCAGCGCCCAGAGGGGCTACGAGCAGTACTTC,CASSAQRGYEQYF
TRBD1,TRBJ2-7,TRBV2,.,TGTGCCACCCGGACAGGTGCCTACGAGCAGTACTTC,CATRTGAYEQYF